The 23 T cell receptor beta chains given below trace back to one sample, sequenced in a study of technical replicates of blood from four donors (dated by TCRdb to 2016 to 2017). Receptors were amplified or captured by the immunoSEQ multiplex PCR assay. The source is immuneACCESS, and TCRdb retained only in-frame sequences with V and J called. Part of the clones is not carried over; for the studies checked, unresolved V genes explain less than half of this, and the remainder is unexplained. This sample gives about 69,000 clones in total; roughly 88% of them show up just once. 3.5% to 5% of the sample comes from the top ten. The sample comprised PBMCs. These receptor sequences come from a human donor in good health. Some clones in this sample may be carry-over from other donors' samples.

The chain couples TRBV7-2 to TRBJ2-7; the D gene is possibly TRBD1 (6 bases). CDR3 length: 16 amino acids. The germline CDR1 and CDR2 sequences are SGHTA and FQGNSA. Trimming stripped 5 bases from V and 3 bases from J, with 20 bases between. In nucleotides, the CDR3 is TGTGCCAGCAGCCCGACGGGCCTGACAGGAGGCTACGAGCAGTACTTC. This translates into CASSPTGLTGGYEQYF.

This clone was recorded once. The genes are TRBV9 and TRBJ2-5, with 14 bases that match TRBD2. V lost 4 bases to trimming and J lost 4 bases; unmatched junction nucleotides: 6. The V gene's germline CDR1 is SGDLS and CDR2 YYNGEE. The CDR3 extends over 16 amino acids. The CDR3 nucleotides are TGTGCCAGCAGCCCACTCGGACTAGCGGGAGGAGAGACCCAGTACTTC. This codes for CASSPLGLAGGETQYF.

The chain has TRBV7-9 and TRBJ2-7, with 7 bases matching TRBD1. V shed 4 bases, J shed 3 bases, and the junction held 3 bases outside the gene matches. Germline CDR1 SEHNR, CDR2 FQNEAQ (reference sequence). CDR3 length equals 13 residues. The CDR3 nucleotides read TGTGCCAGCAGCTCGGGGACAGACTACGAGCAGTACTTC. Its protein is CASSSGTDYEQYF.

This clone was detected only once. The chain carries TRBV6-1 and TRBJ2-3; D is ambiguous. The V end lost 0 bases, the J end lost 2 bases, and 9 bases lay between the germline ends. The CDR3 is 15 amino acids. Germline V lookup: CDR1 MNHNS, CDR2 SASEGT. The CDR3 region has the DNA TGTGCCAGCAGTGAAGCCGCAGGCTCCACAGATACGCAGTATTTT. It translates to CASSEAAGSTDTQYF.

This chain uses TRBV6-5 with TRBJ2-7; a possible D gene is TRBD1 (5 bases). Trimming cost V 0 bases and J 1 base, with 10 bases left between them. CDR1 is MNHEY, CDR2 SVGAGI, per germline. There are 15 residues in the CDR3. CDR3: CASSYSTVPSYEQYF. The CDR3 DNA sequence: TGTGCCAGCAGTTACTCGACAGTCCCTTCCTACGAGCAGTACTTC.

The rearrangement uses TRBV7-3 and TRBJ2-3; 11 bases match TRBD1. The germline CDR1 and CDR2 sequences are SGHTA and FQGTGA. The CDR3 extends over 15 amino acids. V lost 5 bases and J lost 2; bases outside the gene matches: 3. The CDR3 nucleotides read TGTGCCAGCAGCCAGGGACAGGGGGTCACAGATACGCAGTATTTT. Encoded protein: CASSQGQGVTDTQYF.

J is TRBJ2-7 and V is TRBV4-1, with a tentative D call TRBD2 (5 bases). Germline loops: CDR1 MGHRA, CDR2 YSYEKL. The CDR3 has 14 residues. The V and J ends lost 2 bases and 2 bases respectively, with 10 bases between them. The CDR3 region has the DNA TGCGCCAGCAGCCAAAAGCCGGGAACCTACGAGCAGTACTTC. It specifies CASSQKPGTYEQYF.

Only a few counts were recorded for this clone. The chain recombines TRBV5-1 with TRBJ2-1, with 7 bases that match TRBD2. Germline CDR1 is SGHRS and CDR2 is YFSETQ. J lost 4 bases, V lost 1 base, and 5 bases had no gene match. The CDR3 length is 15 residues. The CDR3 region is CASSLMGGLYNEQFF. The CDR3 coding sequence is TGCGCCAGCAGCTTGATGGGAGGGCTGTACAATGAGCAGTTCTTC.

The chain combines TRBV4-2 with TRBJ2-7; 8 bases match TRBD2. V trimming: 0 bases; J trimming: 0 bases; junction bases outside the gene matches: 4. The V gene's germline CDR1 is LGHNA and CDR2 YNFKEQ. The CDR3 totals 16 residues. DNA of the CDR3: TGTGCCAGCAGCCAAGATCAAGCGGGGGCCTCCTACGAGCAGTACTTC. It is translated as CASSQDQAGASYEQYF.

The chain carries TRBV18 and TRBJ2-5; 9 bases match TRBD2. This CDR3 region has 15 residues. CDR1 is KGHSH and CDR2 is LQKENI in the germline V gene. With V trimmed by 5 bases and J by 4 bases, 8 bases remained unmatched. The CDR3 reads CASSIPGLASETQYF. The CDR3 bases are TGTGCCAGCTCAATTCCGGGACTAGCTTCAGAGACCCAGTACTTC. Full variable domain (missing parts from reference TRBV18 and TRBJ2-5): NAGVMQNPRHLVRRRGQEARLRCSPMKGHSHVYWYRQLPEEGLKFMVYLQKENIIDESGMPKERFSAEFPKEGPSILRIQQVVRGDSAAYFCASSIPGLASETQYFGPGTRLLVL.

CDR3 nucleotides: TGTGCCAGCAGCGGACAAACGCTCGGGACAGGTAAATACGAGCAGTACTTC. Amino acids: CASSGQTLGTGKYEQYF. The V call is TRBV21-1, the J call TRBJ2-7; the table's D call of TRBD1 was not tested on the DNA. TRBV21-1 is noted as a pseudogene. This CDR3 has 17 amino acids.

The rearrangement uses TRBV6-5 and TRBJ2-5; D is possibly TRBD2 (5 bases). V dropped 2 bases and J dropped 5 bases, with 12 bases sitting between them. Germline CDR1 reads MNHEY; CDR2 reads SVGAGI. The CDR3 spans 14 residues. The CDR3 nucleotides read TGTGCCAGCAGTTACGGAGTAGCGTGGGAGACCCAGTACTTC. Translation gives CASSYGVAWETQYF.

The CDR3 protein is CASSPPGLPDNEQFF. As DNA, the CDR3 is TGTGCCAGCAGCCCCCCGGGACTGCCCGACAATGAGCAGTTCTTC. The gene calls are TRBV12-1 and TRBJ2-1; TRBD2 is the table's D call, not checked against the DNA. TRBV12-1 is listed as a pseudogene. The CDR3 sequence is 15 residues long.

The gene calls are TRBV12-5 and TRBJ1-2; TRBD1 is a possible D gene (5 bases). CDR1 is LGHNT, CDR2 FRNRAP, per germline. V was clipped by 5 bases and J by 0 bases, with 10 bases between them. This CDR3 is 14 amino acids long. CDR3: CASGPGLSNYGYTF. In DNA, the CDR3 is TGTGCTAGTGGTCCGGGACTCTCTAACTATGGCTACACCTTC.

This clone has a handful of counts. This chain connects TRBV29-1 to TRBJ2-7; tentative D call: TRBD1 (6 bases). The CDR3 loop spans 12 amino acids. Trimming cost V 3 bases and J 6 bases, with 12 bases left between them. In germline, CDR1 is SQVTM, CDR2 ANQGSEA. In DNA, the CDR3 is TGCAGCGTTGAGACTCACAGGGCCGAGCAGTACTTC. It specifies CSVETHRAEQYF.

The gene calls are TRBV10-3 and TRBJ2-2; 8 bases align to TRBD2. The CDR3 extends over 15 amino acids. The V segment lost 5 bases and the J segment 6 bases; nucleotides outside the gene matches: 8. Germline values: CDR1 ENHRY, CDR2 SYGVKD. CDR3 nucleotide sequence: TGTGCCATCAGTAGCGGGAGTTCTTGGGCCGGGGAGCTGTTTTTT. Translation: CAISSGSSWAGELFF.

The chain has TRBV10-3 and TRBJ2-3; possibly TRBD2 for D (7 bases). The CDR3 contains 12 residues. Trimming pared 9 bases from V and 6 bases from J, leaving 13 bases between. Germline V gives CDR1 ENHRY, CDR2 SYGVKD. Here the CDR3 reads CAMAGGADTQYF. CDR3 DNA sequence: TGTGCCATGGCTGGGGGGGCTGATACGCAGTATTTT.

The chain combines TRBV7-2 with TRBJ2-2, with 7 bases that match TRBD1. The junction had 7 bases not matched to a gene; V was cut back by 5 bases and J by 4 bases. The CDR3 spans 15 residues. The V gene's germline CDR1 is SGHTA and CDR2 FQGNSA. CDR3 bases: TGTGCCAGCAGCCGTACAGGGGCGGGCACCGGGGAGCTGTTTTTT. As protein: CASSRTGAGTGELFF.

This clone was found once. V and J are TRBV21-1 and TRBJ2-4; the tabulated D call, TRBD2, remains unverified against the DNA. TRBV21-1 is marked as a pseudogene. The CDR3 is 15 amino acids. CDR3 sequence: CASSKGREVKNIQYF. The CDR3, as DNA: TGTGCCAGCAGCAAGGGGCGGGAGGTCAAAAACATTCAGTACTTC.

This rearrangement joins TRBV21-1 to TRBJ2-4; TRBD2, the table's D call, lacks a check against the DNA. TRBV21-1 represents a pseudogene. The CDR3 loop spans 20 amino acids. The CDR3 DNA reads TGTGCCAGCAGCAAAGCCGGGGGGAGGACCGGACCCTTAGCCAAAAACATTCAGTACTTC. Amino acids: CASSKAGGRTGPLAKNIQYF.

V is TRBV27 and J is TRBJ1-5; D might be TRBD1 (5 bases). The CDR3 covers 16 residues. The V gene lost 6 bases and the J gene lost 0 bases, with 15 bases spanning the gap. Germline V gene data show CDR1 as MNHEY and CDR2 as SMNVEV (reference sequence). CDR3 nucleotides: TGTGCCAGCAGCTCCCAGGGAGGGTATAGCAATCAGCCCCAGCATTTT. This translates into CASSSQGGYSNQPQHF.

The V call is TRBV4-3, the J call TRBJ2-3, with 9 nucleotides matching TRBD2. J lost 1 base, V lost 0 bases, and 5 bases had no gene match. Germline V gives CDR1 LGHNA, CDR2 YSLEER. CDR3 length equals 17 residues. This CDR3 reads CASSQDRLAGRTDTQYF. CDR3 sequence (DNA): TGCGCCAGCAGCCAAGATCGTCTAGCGGGGCGCACAGATACGCAGTATTTT.

The chain combines TRBV4-2 with TRBJ2-4; D is uncertain. The V end lost 2 bases, the J end lost 8 bases, and 10 bases lay between the germline ends. This CDR3 has 13 residues. Germline V gene sequence: CDR1 LGHNA, CDR2 YNFKEQ. The CDR3 nucleotides read TGTGCCAGCAGCCAACTAACGGCGGACATTCAGTACTTC. Its protein is CASSQLTADIQYF.